Listed below are T cell receptor beta chains from one sample, sequenced in a study of PD-1 blockade in classical Hodgkin lymphoma. Profiling relied on immunoSEQ multiplex PCR, and the TCRdb table lists in-frame clones only, not all of them. Seen here are tens of thousands of clones, about two thirds observed once, and the top ten hold approximately 2.6%. The material sequenced was peripheral blood mononuclear cells (PBMCs), taken before the fourth cycle of nivolumab. These receptors were collected from a human donor with classical Hodgkin lymphoma. CDR3s include the opening cysteine and the closing phenylalanine or tryptophan. The order of the fields is V gene, clone size, J gene, D gene, CDR3 length, CDR3 DNA, CDR3 protein. A D gene is named only where the DNA matches it firmly. Expanded clones get a size class; other rows say once, few or many, or leave the size out.

TRBV27	.	TRBJ2-3	TRBD2	16	TGTGCCAGCAGGCCCCTTCCGGGGGGGGGCCCGGATACGCAGTATTTT	CASRPLPGGGPDTQYF
TRBV30	.	TRBJ2-7	.	12	TGTGCCTGGAGTGGAATTGACGGTGGAGCGTACTTC	CAWSGIDGGAYF
TRBV7-6	.	TRBJ2-7	.	14	TGTGCCAGCTCCCCGCGGACAAGTTCCTACGAGCAGTACTTC	CASSPRTSSYEQYF
TRBV4-1	.	TRBJ2-5	TRBD2	14	TGCGCCAGCAGCCTAGCGGGGGGGCCAGAGACCCAGTACTTC	CASSLAGGPETQYF
TRBV5-8	few	TRBJ2-5	.	14	TGTGCCAGCAGCTCCAGACGGGACCGGGGAACCCAGTACTTC	CASSSRRDRGTQYF
TRBV6-5	.	TRBJ1-2	.	11	TGTGCCACAACAGGTCCGGGTGGCTACACCTTC	CATTGPGGYTF
TRBV7-8	.	TRBJ2-5	TRBD1	16	TGTGCCAGCAGCTCGTACAGGGGAATGGTCCAAGAGACCCAGTACTTC	CASSSYRGMVQETQYF
TRBV2	.	TRBJ1-2	TRBD1	16	TGTGCCAGCAGTGATTGGGGCAACACAGGGGATTATGGCTACACCTTC	CASSDWGNTGDYGYTF
TRBV5-5	.	TRBJ1-1	TRBD1	13	TGTGCCAGCAGGCCGACAGGGGGCTCTGAAGCTTTCTTT	CASRPTGGSEAFF
TRBV15	.	TRBJ1-4	.	16	TGTGCCACCAGGGGGGGGGCTTTTGCAACTAATGAAAAACTGTTTTTT	CATRGGAFATNEKLFF
TRBV6-5	.	TRBJ2-7	.	13	TGTGCCAGCAGTTCTCTCGGAGCCTACGAGCAGTACTTC	CASSSLGAYEQYF
TRBV7-2	.	TRBJ1-5	TRBD1	15	TGTGCCAGCAGCGAGGGACAGGGTTACAATCAGCCCCAGCATTTT	CASSEGQGYNQPQHF
TRBV19	.	TRBJ2-2	.	14	TGTGCCAGTAGTATGTCCACGAACACCGGGGAGCTGTTTTTT	CASSMSTNTGELFF
TRBV7-8	few	TRBJ2-1	TRBD2	12	TGTGCCAGCACCCGGGGGGGGAATGAGCAGTTCTTC	CASTRGGNEQFF
TRBV25-1	few	TRBJ1-1	.	13	TGTGCCAGCAGTGATGAGGGGTTCACTGAAGCTTTCTTT	CASSDEGFTEAFF
TRBV7-9	many	TRBJ1-4	.	13	TGTGCCAGCAGCTTAGGGGGACTCGAAAAACTGTTTTTT	CASSLGGLEKLFF
TRBV7-2	.	TRBJ2-1	.	14	TGTGCCAGCAGCTTAGGGGCTACCTACAATGAGCAGTTCTTC	CASSLGATYNEQFF
TRBV5-1	.	TRBJ2-3	.	13	TGCGCCAGCAGCTTGCCTAGCACAGATACGCAGTATTTT	CASSLPSTDTQYF
TRBV7-9	few	TRBJ1-4	.	15	TGTGCCAGCTCCCCTCGGGGTGCTTCTAATGAAAAACTGTTTTTT	CASSPRGASNEKLFF
TRBV9	.	TRBJ2-3	.	16	TGTGCCAGCAGCGTAGAGGCTCGGGGGATCGTAGATACGCAGTATTTT	CASSVEARGIVDTQYF
TRBV28	few	TRBJ1-1	.	12	TGTGCCAGCAGTTTGGCCGGCACTGAAGCTTTCTTT	CASSLAGTEAFF
TRBV7-9	.	TRBJ2-1	.	14	TGTGCCAGCAGCAACCTCGTGGATCGCCGGGAGCAGTTCTTC	CASSNLVDRREQFF
TRBV6-5	.	TRBJ2-7	.	16	TGTGCCAGCAGTTACTTCGCCGGAGGGAGCTCCTACGAGCAGTACTTC	CASSYFAGGSSYEQYF
TRBV5-6	.	TRBJ1-2	.	13	TGTGCCAGCACAAACACGCTCCGCTATGGCTACACCTTC	CASTNTLRYGYTF
TRBV11-1	.	TRBJ2-7	.	16	TGTGCCAGCAGCTTAGCGTTGGGGAAACGCCCCTACGAGCAGTACTTC	CASSLALGKRPYEQYF
TRBV28	.	TRBJ1-5	.	16	TGTGCCAGCAGTTCCCTGGGACGGACATTCAATCAGCCCCAGCATTTT	CASSSLGRTFNQPQHF
TRBV28	few	TRBJ1-2	.	15	TGTGCCAGCAGTACCTCAGGGGCTTCTAACTATGGCTACACCTTC	CASSTSGASNYGYTF
TRBV9	.	TRBJ2-1	.	17	TGTGCCAGCAGCGTAGACGGAGGGGCTAGCTCCTACAATGAGCAGTTCTTC	CASSVDGGASSYNEQFF
TRBV6-5	.	TRBJ2-5	.	15	TGTGCCAGCAGTTACAATGCGGGTCAACAAGAGACCCAGTACTTC	CASSYNAGQQETQYF
TRBV28	.	TRBJ1-2	.	17	TGTGCCAGCAGTTTAAACCCCAGGCACTCCTTTAACTATGGCTACACCTTC	CASSLNPRHSFNYGYTF
TRBV6-5	.	TRBJ1-2	.	12	TGTGCCAGCAGTTTTCGGGGCCTTGGCTACACCTTC	CASSFRGLGYTF
TRBV28	.	TRBJ1-5	TRBD1	16	TGTGCCAGCAGTTTATGGGGGGGAGGGGGCCGTCAGCCCCAGCATTTT	CASSLWGGGGRQPQHF
TRBV5-6	few	TRBJ1-2	.	14	TGTGCCAGCAGCCGTGATGGGTTTCGGGGTGGCTACACCTTC	CASSRDGFRGGYTF
TRBV4-2	.	TRBJ2-7	TRBD2	14	TGTGCCAGCAGCCAGGGGACTAATGCCGACGAGCAGTACTTC	CASSQGTNADEQYF
TRBV27	.	TRBJ2-1	TRBD2	15	TGTGCCAGCAGTACTAGCGGGGGCACTTCTTATGAGCAGTTCTTC	CASSTSGGTSYEQFF
TRBV4-3	.	TRBJ1-1	TRBD1	14	TGCGCCAGCAGCCTATCGACAGGGGGCACTGAAGCTTTCTTT	CASSLSTGGTEAFF
TRBV6-5	.	TRBJ2-7	.	14	TGTGCCAGCAGACAAAACCTTCTGAGCTACGAGCAGTACTTC	CASRQNLLSYEQYF
TRBV5-1	.	TRBJ2-3	TRBD1	15	TGCGCCAGCAGCTTCGGGGACAGAAACACAGATACGCAGTATTTT	CASSFGDRNTDTQYF
TRBV12-5	.	TRBJ2-1	TRBD1	13	TGTGCTAGTGGACATGGACAGGGTAATGAGCAGTTCTTC	CASGHGQGNEQFF
TRBV4-3	.	TRBJ1-5	.	15	TGCGCCAGCAGCCAAGGGACGGATAGCAATCAGCCCCAGCATTTT	CASSQGTDSNQPQHF